This T cell receptor beta chain stems from a study of OX40 agonist ivuxolimab in advanced cancers. Whole-study context: Dose-escalation patients were diagnosed with hepatocellular carcinoma, melanoma, renal cell cancer or head and neck cancer.

Repertoires were generated with immunoSEQ multiplex PCR, while TCRdb's copy carries only in-frame clones and drops some. The sample includes 65,000 to 85,000 clones, 89% of them seen just once. CDR3 length: 15 residues. Trimming left V 0 bases short and J 2 bases short, with 11 bases between. Germline CDR1 and CDR2: SGHNT and YYREEE (reference sequence). The chain carries TRBV5-4 and TRBJ1-2; D gene ambiguous. This clonotype was obtained from an adult with an advanced solid tumor such as melanoma, head and neck, liver or kidney cancer. The specimen was CD4+ or CD8+ T cells sorted from blood, collected in a trial of the OX40 agonist ivuxolimab. CDR3 sequence: CASSLDHGINYGYTF. Written as DNA, the CDR3 is TGTGCCAGCAGCTTGGACCACGGAATAAACTATGGCTACACCTTC.